The clone carrying this T cell receptor (beta chain) turned up a few times. The data originate from a study of identical twins. The germline CDR1 and CDR2 sequences are MGHRA and YSYEKL. V lost 1 base to trimming and J lost 3 bases, with 10 bases between them. The CDR3 has 15 residues. In TCRdb, the 5' RACE reads were re-called with MiXCR into one record per CDR3 protein. The profile shows about 260,000 distinct CDR3 sequences, around 6.6% of them singletons. These same records also appear under a second study, on yellow fever vaccine responses in identical twins. That source notes: Twins' vaccine T cell responses were reported to seem partly convergent and partly personalized.

This receptor was identified in a woman between 18 and 30 years old in good health. The chain employs TRBV4-1 and TRBJ1-5; D not certain. Sequenced material: memory (CD45RO+) T cells sorted from blood. CDR3: CASSQGWRDNQPQHF. For the CDR3, the DNA is TGCGCCAGCAGCCAAGGATGGAGAGACAATCAGCCCCAGCATTTT.